The clone carrying this TCR beta chain was seen only a few times. Its cognate antigen is unknown. Via MiXCR, TCRdb re-called the 5' RACE reads, giving one row per CDR3 protein. Counted here are around 300,000 distinct CDR3 sequences, 13% to 15% occurring once; the ten biggest clones make up roughly 23%. The data are from a study of T-cell memory formation after mild COVID-19. General observations from the study: That cross-reactive memory joined was suggested by some responding clones appearing in pre-infection memory. Among clones contracting day 15 to 85, CD4/CD8 was balanced, whereas later expanders leaned CD4+. Clonal second-wave expansions that peaked on day 37 had unconfirmed SARS-CoV-2 specificity.

Germline V gives CDR1 SGHTA, CDR2 FQGNSA. V was trimmed by 0 bases and J by 2 bases, leaving 11 bases between them. This CDR3 is 16 amino acids long. The sample taken for sequencing was PBMCs or a T cell subset sorted from them (not recorded which). The rearrangement joins TRBV7-2 to TRBJ1-5; D might be TRBD1 (5 bases). The receptor was derived from a young man who had mild COVID-19 (a few samples of this study predate the infection). Cell type and time point are not known. The CDR3 bases are TGTGCCAGCAGCTTAGCGCGAGGGGCCCGCAATCAGCCCCAGCATTTT. Translating it yields CASSLARGARNQPQHF.